This T cell receptor beta chain was sequenced for a study of human T cells and chemical hapten exposure. About the study: Researchers reported sensitizing an approximately 2 cm by approximately 2 cm upper inner arm skin site with 2% DPC.

V lost 6 bases to trimming and J lost 6 bases, with 20 bases between them. This CDR3 contains 15 residues. The germline CDR1 and CDR2 sequences are MNHEY and SMNVEV (reference sequence). The study, taken as a whole, reports: The study found expanded TCRs formed significantly more large CDR3 similarity clusters than controls.

Time point reported: patch test 1, 2 weeks after DPC sensitization. The treatment here: therapeutic diphenylcyclopropenone sensitization with weekly scalp DPC. MiXCR was run by TCRdb on the RACE reads, yielding one entry per CDR3 protein. The sample holds approximately 80,000 distinct CDR3 sequences, 9.5% to 12% seen once. This clonotype was observed a handful of times. What it binds is not known. This clonotype was obtained from a woman aged 45-65 years with alopecia areata. Some clones in this sample may be carry-over from other donors' samples. The source material was whole blood, sampled in connection with sensitization to the hapten diphenylcyclopropenone (DPC). The rearrangement joins TRBV27 to TRBJ1-2, with D perhaps matching TRBD1 (5 bases). The CDR3 is CASSLRAGGGNGYTF. DNA for the CDR3: TGTGCCAGCAGCTTACGGGCCGGGGGAGGAAATGGCTACACCTTC.